The present T cell receptor (beta chain) was sequenced within a study of tumor-infiltrating lymphocytes in primary liver carcinoma. Whole-study context: Tumors, staged T1-T3 N0M0, spanned 4.2 to 10 cm. Study outcomes and limitations: About 8-25% of top clones, no more, were shared by all five regions. The difference in top-250-clone fraction between tumors and blood was significant, favoring tumors (p = 0.039).

The CDR3 extends over 13 amino acids. Germline CDR1 reads MNHEY; CDR2 reads SVGAGI. Starting material for RNA and DNA co-extraction consisted of roughly 19-34 mg of unsorted bulk tissue. Sampling targeted five separate regions of each tumor, which included the tumor centre. This clonotype was recorded once. Antigen unknown. An end of the junction differs from the germline gene, which may be a read error. From 500 ng total RNA, TCR beta cDNA was generated with a primer in the constant region. A slightly modified ARM-PCR protocol with three nested multiplex PCR rounds produced these TCR beta libraries. The first two PCR rounds, approximately 10 cycles each, used TRBV1-TRBV30 forward primers and a C-beta reverse primer. One entry per CDR3 protein results from TCRdb running MiXCR on the multiplex PCR reads. The sample holds around 71,000 distinct CDR3 sequences, 70% to 80% seen once.

The sequenced sample was liver tumor tissue from sampling region 4. Subset described: tumor region T4, right-lateral pole. This TCR was recovered from a woman aged 55-70 years with primary liver carcinoma and hepatitis B virus infection. V usage is TRBV6-5 and J usage is TRBJ1-5; the D is unclear. CDR3 in amino acids: CDSSYAGGQPQHF. The DNA of the CDR3 is TGTGACAGCAGTTACGCGGGAGGTCAGCCCCAGCATTTT.